Included here is one T cell receptor (beta chain) sequence, with context. Germline V gene data show CDR1 as LNHDA and CDR2 as SQIVND (reference sequence). This CDR3 has 11 residues. The V gene lost 7 bases and the J gene lost 2 bases, with 5 bases spanning the gap. RNA in amounts of roughly 0.45 to 1 ug was reverse transcribed with random hexamers. The amplification used immunoSEQ multiplex PCR on TCR beta CDR3; it spanned 54 Vbeta and 13 Jbeta. Using its own MiXCR run on the immunoSEQ multiplex PCR reads, TCRdb lists one record per CDR3 protein. The sample lists fewer than 150,000 distinct CDR3 sequences, under 95% occurring once. The data were taken from a study of CD8 T cells in Susac syndrome. The T cells that were sequenced for TCR beta were CD8+ and CD4+ cells from blood.

The sample consisted of CD8+ T cells from PBMCs. The chain couples TRBV19 to TRBJ1-1; D ambiguous. The origin of this receptor is a human donor with multiple sclerosis. CDR3: CASTENTEAFF. The CDR3 region has the DNA TGTGCCAGTACCGAAAACACTGAAGCTTTCTTT.